Presented here are 30 T cell receptor beta chains from one specimen sequenced in a study of blood T cell repertoires in COVID-19. Method: immunoSEQ multiplex PCR; TCRdb's copy keeps in-frame clones and lacks some. In the table there are nearly 80,000 clones, less than 90% of which are singletons. Sequencing was performed on peripheral blood. These receptors all come from a man in his fifties with acute or convalescent COVID-19.

The chain uses TRBV4-3 and TRBJ1-6, with TRBD1 as a possible D gene (5 bases). CDR3 size: 17 residues. Germline V gene data show CDR1 as LGHNA and CDR2 as YSLEER. V was trimmed by 1 base and J by 9 bases, leaving 19 bases between them. CDR3 loop: CASSQVYGARPRSPLHF. In DNA, the CDR3 is TGCGCCAGCAGCCAAGTATATGGGGCGAGACCCCGTTCACCCCTCCACTTT.

This clone came up many times. The CDR3 reads CATSDSLAPRSYNEQFF. The CDR3 DNA reads TGTGCCACCAGTGACTCACTAGCACCGCGCTCCTACAATGAGCAGTTCTTC. The chain carries TRBV24-1 and TRBJ2-1; D possibly corresponds to TRBD2 (6 bases). The CDR3 has 17 amino acids. Germline V gene data show CDR1 as KGHDR and CDR2 as SFDVKD. Trimming took off 4 bases at V and 0 bases at J, with 15 bases between the two ends.

A single count supports this clone. The chain combines TRBV28 with TRBJ2-1; D gene unclear. The V gene's germline CDR1 is MDHEN and CDR2 SYDVKM. Trimming cost V 6 bases and J 10 bases, with 13 bases left between them. This CDR3 region has 12 residues. The CDR3 nucleotides read TGTGCCAGCAGCCGAACCCTAAGCGAGCAGTTCTTC. Amino acid sequence: CASSRTLSEQFF.

The J gene is TRBJ2-3, the V gene TRBV4-1; TRBD1 agrees at 9 bases. Trimming cost V 1 base and J 4 bases; bases outside gene matches: 6. The V gene's germline CDR1 is MGHRA and CDR2 YSYEKL. This CDR3 contains 16 residues. CDR3 DNA: TGCGCCAGCAGCCAAGGCCGGACAGGGGTCTCAGATACGCAGTATTTT. Encoded protein: CASSQGRTGVSDTQYF.

The chain has TRBV7-2 and TRBJ1-2; no reliable D call. There are 14 residues in the CDR3. Germline V gene sequence: CDR1 SGHTA, CDR2 FQGNSA. V was cut by 5 bases and J by 3 bases, with 13 bases left in between. The CDR3 reads CASSLTGSDYGYTF. Here the CDR3 DNA reads TGTGCCAGCAGCCTCACGGGGTCGGACTATGGCTACACCTTC.

This clone was recorded a few times. The chain is built from TRBV5-1 and TRBJ1-1; the D is unclear. Between the trimmed V and J ends, which lost 1 base and 2 bases, there was a span of 9 bases. The CDR3 totals 14 residues. Looked up from germline, CDR1 is SGHRS and CDR2 is YFSETQ. DNA for the CDR3: TGCGCCAGCAGCTTGACGCAGACAAACACTGAAGCTTTCTTT. Its translation is CASSLTQTNTEAFF.

This chain joins TRBV30 and TRBJ2-7; D remains unclear. Germline CDR1 GTSNPN, CDR2 SVGIG (reference sequence). The CDR3 has 12 amino acids. Trimming took off 0 bases at V and 6 bases at J, with 9 bases between the two ends. The CDR3 spells CAWSVPAGEQYF. The CDR3 DNA is TGTGCCTGGAGTGTACCGGCAGGCGAGCAGTACTTC.

This rearrangement joins TRBV7-9 to TRBJ2-1; 9 bases fit TRBD2. CDR1 SEHNR and CDR2 FQNEAQ come from the germline V gene (reference sequence). The CDR3 is made up of 15 amino acids. The V segment lost 5 bases and the J segment 8 bases; nucleotides outside the gene matches: 10. The CDR3 DNA reads TGTGCCAGCAGCCCCAGTGGCGGGGGGGCCTATGAGCAGTTCTTC. Amino acids: CASSPSGGGAYEQFF.

This chain connects TRBV5-1 to TRBJ2-2, with TRBD1 identical over 7 bases. Germline trimming cut 4 bases from V and 0 bases from J; bases unmatched to any gene: 6. CDR3 length: 16 amino acids. Germline V gene sequence: CDR1 SGHRS, CDR2 YFSETQ. The CDR3 region is CASSPRTGTNTGELFF. The CDR3 DNA reads TGCGCCAGCAGCCCCCGGACAGGAACGAACACCGGGGAGCTGTTTTTT.

The DNA for the CDR3 is TGTGCCAGCAGCTTTGAACTAGCGGGAGAAACAAGCATCTACAATGAGCAGTTCTTC. This codes for CASSFELAGETSIYNEQFF. V is TRBV7-8 and J is TRBJ2-1; 11 nucleotides match TRBD2. This CDR3 is 19 amino acids long. From germline, CDR1 is SGHVS and CDR2 FQNEAQ. Unmatched junction bases numbered 13, after V lost 3 bases and J lost 3 bases. Variable domain in full (rest from reference TRBV7-8 and TRBJ2-1): GAGVSQSPRYKVAKRGQDVALRCDPISGHVSLFWYQQALGQGPEFLTYFQNEAQLDKSGLPSDRFFAERPEGSVSTLKIQRTQQEDSAVYLCASSFELAGETSIYNEQFFGPGTRLTVL.

This rearrangement joins TRBV25-1 to TRBJ1-1, with 7 bases matching TRBD1. CDR1 is MGHDK and CDR2 is SYGVNS in the germline V gene. V shed 2 bases, J shed 1 base, and the junction held 10 bases outside the gene matches. This CDR3 is built from 17 residues. The CDR3 DNA sequence: TGTGCCAGCAGTGAAGATAGGGGGCTGGGGACGAACACTGAAGCTTTCTTT. Translating it yields CASSEDRGLGTNTEAFF.

CDR3 protein: CASSLRQHAYEQYF. The CDR3, as DNA: TGTGCCAGCAGCTTAAGACAGCATGCCTACGAGCAGTACTTC. J is TRBJ2-7 and V is TRBV5-5, with a weak D call TRBD1 (5 bases). CDR3 length: 14 amino acids. V was cut by 2 bases and J by 2 bases, with 11 bases left in between. In germline, CDR1 is SGHKS, CDR2 YYEKEE (reference sequence). The whole variable domain, filled in from reference TRBV5-5 and TRBJ2-7, reads DAGVTQSPTHLIKTRGQQVTLRCSPISGHKSVSWYQQVLGQGPQFIFQYYEKEERGRGNFPDRFSARQFPNYSSELNVNALLLGDSALYLCASSLRQHAYEQYFGPGTRLTVT.

The chain employs TRBV2 and TRBJ1-5; possibly TRBD1 for D (5 bases). Germline V gene lookup returns CDR1 SNHLY and CDR2 FYNNEI. The CDR3 has 14 residues. V was cut by 2 bases and J by 3 bases, with 8 bases left in between. The CDR3 DNA reads TGTGCCAGCAGTGAAACAGGTTCCAATCAGCCCCAGCATTTT. Protein product: CASSETGSNQPQHF.

There are a few counts of this clone. The rearrangement links TRBV7-8 to TRBJ2-4; 11 positions agree with TRBD2. V shed 4 bases and J 5 bases; nucleotides not matched to a gene: 13. Germline loops: CDR1 SGHVS, CDR2 FQNEAQ. CDR3 length equals 18 residues. In DNA form, the CDR3 reads TGTGCCAGCAGCTCACAATTAATAGCGGGAGGGCCGCAAAACATTCAGTACTTC. Amino acid sequence: CASSSQLIAGGPQNIQYF. Variable domain in full (rest from reference TRBV7-8 and TRBJ2-4): GAGVSQSPRYKVAKRGQDVALRCDPISGHVSLFWYQQALGQGPEFLTYFQNEAQLDKSGLPSDRFFAERPEGSVSTLKIQRTQQEDSAVYLCASSSQLIAGGPQNIQYFGAGTRLSVL.

The chain recombines TRBV6-5 with TRBJ2-7; the match to TRBD1 covers 8 bases. Germline V gene data show CDR1 as MNHEY and CDR2 as SVGAGI. This CDR3 region has 15 residues. Trimming took 0 bases from V and 3 from J; bases not matched to a gene: 4. This CDR3 is CASSYSDRGIYEQYF. The CDR3 DNA reads as TGTGCCAGCAGTTACTCCGACAGGGGAATCTACGAGCAGTACTTC.

The chain uses TRBV6-5 and TRBJ1-1; D not resolved. This CDR3 is built from 14 residues. CDR1 and CDR2 from the germline V gene are MNHEY and SVGAGI. The ends were cut back, 0 bases at V and 4 bases at J, with 9 bases in the middle. The CDR3 DNA is TGTGCCAGCAGTTACTCGTTTTGGGCCACTGAAGCTTTCTTT. Protein sequence: CASSYSFWATEAFF.

V and J are TRBV5-1 and TRBJ2-7; 9 bases match TRBD2. This CDR3 comprises 14 residues. V lost 4 bases and J lost 5; bases outside the gene matches: 7. Germline lookup yields CDR1 SGHRS and CDR2 YFSETQ. CDR3 in DNA: TGCGCCAGCAGCGCGGGACTAGCCCGGAACGAGCAGTACTTC. It is translated as CASSAGLARNEQYF. The complete variable domain, with remaining parts taken from reference TRBV5-1 and TRBJ2-7, reads KAGVTQTPRYLIKTRGQQVTLSCSPISGHRSVSWYQQTPGQGLQFLFEYFSETQRNKGNFPGRFSGRQFSNSRSEMNVSTLELGDSALYLCASSAGLARNEQYFGPGTRLTVT.

This clone was counted once. The V call is TRBV3-1 (or the pseudogene TRBV3-2), the J call TRBJ2-7; possible D gene TRBD1, 5 bases. Germline V gene lookup returns CDR1 LGHDT and CDR2 YNNKEL (reference sequence). The CDR3 is made up of 13 amino acids. V was cut by 4 bases and J by 6 bases, with 13 bases left in between. Here the CDR3 DNA reads TGTGCCAGCAGCCTCCAAGGGGTTGGCGAGCAGTACTTC. As protein: CASSLQGVGEQYF.

This rearrangement joins TRBV21-1 to TRBJ2-3; the table names TRBD2, a call not compared with the DNA. TRBV21-1 is listed as a pseudogene. The CDR3 runs 15 residues. In DNA form, the CDR3 reads TGTGCCAGCAGCAAAGCTAGCGGGGACACAGATACGCAGTATTTT. Translating it yields CASSKASGDTDTQYF.

This clone was seen a single time. The chain employs TRBV2 and TRBJ2-3; 13 bases line up with TRBD2. The CDR3 spans 16 residues. Germline lookup yields CDR1 SNHLY and CDR2 FYNNEI. With 3 bases clipped from V and 3 bases from J, the junction kept 3 bases outside the gene matches. The CDR3 sequence: CASSDLTSGRTDTQYF. CDR3 sequence (DNA): TGTGCCAGCAGTGATCTGACTAGCGGGAGGACAGATACGCAGTATTTT.

The J gene is TRBJ2-7, the V gene TRBV11-2; the D gene is possibly TRBD1 (6 bases). V lost 5 bases and J lost 3, with 14 bases in between. Germline V CDR1 and CDR2: SGHAT, FQNNGV. CDR3 length equals 14 residues. The CDR3 loop is CASSTGQRHYEQYF. As DNA, the CDR3 is TGTGCCAGCAGCACCGGACAGAGACACTACGAGCAGTACTTC.

This chain joins TRBV21-1 and TRBJ1-1; TRBD1, the table's D call, was not compared with the DNA. TRBV21-1 is assigned pseudogene status. This CDR3 has 17 residues. The DNA of the CDR3 is TGTGCCAGCAGCAAATGGACAGGGGGCTTGGGAAGCACTGAAGCTTTCTTT. It translates to CASSKWTGGLGSTEAFF.

This chain uses TRBV30 with TRBJ1-1, with a weak D call TRBD1 (6 bases). Germline V gene sequence: CDR1 GTSNPN, CDR2 SVGIG (reference sequence). V shed 2 bases and J shed 4 bases, with 11 bases lying between them. This CDR3 is built from 13 residues. The CDR3 spells CAWSYREGTEAFF. The CDR3 DNA reads as TGTGCCTGGAGTTACAGGGAGGGCACTGAAGCTTTCTTT.

The gene calls are TRBV11-3 and TRBJ2-7, with D possibly being TRBD2 (5 bases). Trimming stripped 3 bases from V and 3 bases from J, with 9 bases between. This CDR3 contains 13 residues. Germline V gives CDR1 SGHNT, CDR2 YENEEA. CDR3 sequence reads: CASSFGIIYEQYF. The DNA for the CDR3 is TGTGCCAGCAGCTTCGGGATTATCTACGAGCAGTACTTC.

This clone was recorded once. This chain uses TRBV11-3 with TRBJ2-1; D may be TRBD2 (5 bases). V gave up 10 bases and J gave up 9 bases, with 13 bases separating them. Germline values: CDR1 SGHNT, CDR2 YENEEA. There are 11 residues in the CDR3. CDR3 nucleotides: TGTGCCACCACATCGGGATTTGAGCAGTTCTTC. The encoded protein is CATTSGFEQFF.

The V and J genes are TRBV15 and TRBJ2-6, with 8 bases lining up with TRBD1. The J segment lost 2 bases and the V segment lost 5 bases, leaving 5 bases of the junction unmatched. In germline, CDR1 is LNHNV, CDR2 YYDKDF (reference sequence). The CDR3 has 16 residues. CDR3 sequence: CATSAEQGAGANVLTF. The DNA of the CDR3 is TGTGCCACCAGCGCTGAACAGGGGGCTGGGGCCAACGTCCTGACTTTC.

CDR3 nucleotide sequence: TGTGCCAGCACCCGGGACAGTCTGAATCAAGAGACCCAGTACTTC. Translated: CASTRDSLNQETQYF. The rearrangement links TRBV2 to TRBJ2-5; the match to TRBD1 covers 7 bases. This CDR3 has 15 amino acids. The germline gives CDR1 SNHLY, CDR2 FYNNEI. The junction had 10 bases not matched to a gene; V was cut back by 7 bases and J by 2 bases. The entire variable domain, with the rest obtained from reference TRBV2 and TRBJ2-5, is as follows: EPEVTQTPSHQVTQMGQEVILRCVPISNHLYFYWYRQILGQKVEFLVSFYNNEISEKSEIFDDQFSVERPDGSNFTLKIRSTKLEDSAMYFCASTRDSLNQETQYFGPGTRLLVL.

The chain uses TRBV30 and TRBJ1-1, with unresolved D. V lost 0 bases, J lost 9 bases, and 8 bases lay in between. The germline gives CDR1 GTSNPN, CDR2 SVGIG (reference sequence). The CDR3 runs 11 residues. CDR3 in amino acids: CAWSVLTKAFF. CDR3 nucleotide sequence: TGTGCCTGGAGTGTACTTACTAAAGCTTTCTTT.

The rearrangement joins TRBV5-5 to TRBJ2-7, with 12 positions matching TRBD2. J was trimmed by 1 base and V by 0 bases; bases with no gene match: 2. The length of the CDR3 is 16 residues. The germline CDR1 and CDR2 sequences are SGHKS and YYEKEE (reference sequence). CDR3 protein: CASSLVGLAGSYEQYF. In DNA form, the CDR3 reads TGTGCCAGCAGCTTGGTGGGACTAGCGGGTTCCTACGAGCAGTACTTC.

The chain combines TRBV4-3 with TRBJ2-7; D is possibly TRBD2 (6 bases). Trimming cost V 2 bases and J 3 bases, with 11 bases left between them. Germline assignment: CDR1 LGHNA and CDR2 YSLEER. The length of the CDR3 is 14 residues. The DNA of the CDR3 is TGCGCCAGCAGCCAAAGGGAGGTAGGCTACGAGCAGTACTTC. It yields the protein CASSQREVGYEQYF.